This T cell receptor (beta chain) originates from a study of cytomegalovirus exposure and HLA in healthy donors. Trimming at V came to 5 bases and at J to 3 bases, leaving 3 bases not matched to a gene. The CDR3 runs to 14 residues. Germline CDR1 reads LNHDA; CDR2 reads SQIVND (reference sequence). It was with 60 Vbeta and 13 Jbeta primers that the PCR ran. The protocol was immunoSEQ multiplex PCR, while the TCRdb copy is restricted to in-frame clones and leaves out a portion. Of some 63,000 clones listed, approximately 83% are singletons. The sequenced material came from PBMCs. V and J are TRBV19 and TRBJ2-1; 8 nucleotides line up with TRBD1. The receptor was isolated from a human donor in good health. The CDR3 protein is CASSSGQGYNEQFF. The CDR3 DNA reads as TGTGCCAGTAGTTCAGGACAGGGCTACAATGAGCAGTTCTTC.